This entry features one T cell receptor (beta chain) sequence. This specimen comes from a study of blood T cell repertoires in COVID-19. CDR1 is MNHNY, CDR2 SVGAGI, per germline (reference sequence). The CDR3 contains 16 residues. Trimming at V came to 5 bases and at J to 6 bases, leaving 14 bases not matched to a gene. The method was immunoSEQ multiplex PCR; TCRdb's version includes in-frame clones alone and lacks a portion of them. Of roughly 55,000 clones listed, almost 80% are singletons. V is TRBV6-6 and J is TRBJ1-1; 8 bases fit TRBD1. The source of this sequence is a man aged 55-75 years with acute or convalescent COVID-19. Source material: peripheral blood. The CDR3 region is CASSQWDRPQPAEAFF. The CDR3 DNA follows: TGTGCCAGCAGTCAGTGGGACAGGCCCCAGCCAGCTGAAGCTTTCTTT.